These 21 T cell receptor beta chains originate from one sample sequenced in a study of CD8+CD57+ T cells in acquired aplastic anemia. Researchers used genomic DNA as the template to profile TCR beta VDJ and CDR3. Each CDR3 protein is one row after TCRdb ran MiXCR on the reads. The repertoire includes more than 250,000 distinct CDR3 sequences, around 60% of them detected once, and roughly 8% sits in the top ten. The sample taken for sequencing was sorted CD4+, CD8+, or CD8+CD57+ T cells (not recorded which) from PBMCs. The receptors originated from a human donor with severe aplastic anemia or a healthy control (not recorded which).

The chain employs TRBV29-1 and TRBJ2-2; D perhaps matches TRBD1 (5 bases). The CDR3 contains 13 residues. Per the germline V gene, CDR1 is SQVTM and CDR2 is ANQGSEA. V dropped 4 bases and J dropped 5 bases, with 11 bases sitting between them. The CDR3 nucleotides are TGCAGCGTTGTGGGGCAGGGAACCGGGGAGCTGTTTTTT. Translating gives CSVVGQGTGELFF.

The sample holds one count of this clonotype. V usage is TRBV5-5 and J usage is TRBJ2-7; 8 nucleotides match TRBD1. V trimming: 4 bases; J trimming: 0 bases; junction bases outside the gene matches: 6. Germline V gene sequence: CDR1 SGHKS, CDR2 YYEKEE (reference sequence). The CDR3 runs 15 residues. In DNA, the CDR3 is TGTGCCAGCAGCCGACAGGGGCCCATCTCCTACGAGCAGTACTTC. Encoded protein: CASSRQGPISYEQYF.

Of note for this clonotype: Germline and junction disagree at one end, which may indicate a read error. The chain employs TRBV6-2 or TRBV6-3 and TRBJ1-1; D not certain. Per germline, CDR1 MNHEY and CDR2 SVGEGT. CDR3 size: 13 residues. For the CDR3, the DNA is TGTGCCAGCAGTCCAACGGGGAGGCCTGAGGCTTTCTTT. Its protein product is CASSPTGRPEAFF.

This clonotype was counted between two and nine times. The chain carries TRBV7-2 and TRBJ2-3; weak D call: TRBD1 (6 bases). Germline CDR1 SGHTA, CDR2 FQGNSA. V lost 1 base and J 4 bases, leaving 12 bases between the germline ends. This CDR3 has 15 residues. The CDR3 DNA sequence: TGTGCCAGCAGCTTAGTGGGGGCGGGTTCAGATACGCAGTATTTT. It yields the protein CASSLVGAGSDTQYF. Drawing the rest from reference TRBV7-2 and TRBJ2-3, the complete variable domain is GAGVSQSPSNKVTEKGKDVELRCDPISGHTALYWYRQSLGQGLEFLIYFQGNSAPDKSGLPSDRFSAERTGGSVSTLTIQRTQQEDSAVYLCASSLVGAGSDTQYFGPGTRLTVL.

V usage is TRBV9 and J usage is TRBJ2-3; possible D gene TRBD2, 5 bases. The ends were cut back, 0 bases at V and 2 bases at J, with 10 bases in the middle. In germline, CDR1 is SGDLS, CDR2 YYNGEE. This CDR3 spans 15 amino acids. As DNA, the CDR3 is TGTGCCAGCAGCGTAGAGGGAGTACTCACAGATACGCAGTATTTT. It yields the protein CASSVEGVLTDTQYF.

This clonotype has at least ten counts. The CDR3 DNA is TGTGCCAGCAGCCAAGAGGGCCGCGAGCAGTACTTC. This sequence encodes CASSQEGREQYF. J is TRBJ2-7 and V is TRBV7-2; D may be TRBD2 (5 bases). Trimming left V 5 bases short and J 6 bases short, with 11 bases between. Per germline, CDR1 SGHTA and CDR2 FQGNSA. The CDR3 consists of 12 residues.

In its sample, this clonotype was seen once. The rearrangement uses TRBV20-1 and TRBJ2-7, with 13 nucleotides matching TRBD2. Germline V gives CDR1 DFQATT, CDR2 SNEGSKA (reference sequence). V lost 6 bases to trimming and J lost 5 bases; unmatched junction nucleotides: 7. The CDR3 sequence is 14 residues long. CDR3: CSATRTSGGNEQYF. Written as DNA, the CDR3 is TGCAGTGCAACTCGGACTAGCGGGGGTAACGAGCAGTACTTC.

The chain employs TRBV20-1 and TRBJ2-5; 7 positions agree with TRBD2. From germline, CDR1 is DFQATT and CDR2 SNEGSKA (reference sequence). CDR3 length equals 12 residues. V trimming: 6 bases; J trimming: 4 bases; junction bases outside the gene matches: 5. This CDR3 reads CSARLAGETQYF. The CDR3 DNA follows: TGCAGTGCGCGACTAGCAGGAGAGACCCAGTACTTC.

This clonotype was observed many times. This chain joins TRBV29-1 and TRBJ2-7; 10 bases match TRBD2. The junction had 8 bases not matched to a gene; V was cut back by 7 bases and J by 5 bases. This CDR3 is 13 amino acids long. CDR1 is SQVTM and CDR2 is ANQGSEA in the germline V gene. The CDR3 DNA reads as TGCAGCGCCTTGAAGCGGGAGGGTAACGAGCAGTACTTC. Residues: CSALKREGNEQYF.

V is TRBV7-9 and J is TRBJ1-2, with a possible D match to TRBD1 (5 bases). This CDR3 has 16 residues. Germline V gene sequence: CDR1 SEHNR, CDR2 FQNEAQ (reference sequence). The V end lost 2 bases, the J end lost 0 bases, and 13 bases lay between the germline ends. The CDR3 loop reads CASSLQGSFSNYGYTF. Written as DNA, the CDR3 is TGTGCCAGCAGCTTACAGGGAAGCTTTTCTAACTATGGCTACACCTTC.

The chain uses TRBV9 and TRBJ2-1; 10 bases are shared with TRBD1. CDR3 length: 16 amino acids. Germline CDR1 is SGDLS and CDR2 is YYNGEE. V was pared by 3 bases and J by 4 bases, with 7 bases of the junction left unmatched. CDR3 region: CASSALGDRGYNEQFF. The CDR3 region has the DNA TGTGCCAGCAGCGCCCTAGGGGACAGGGGTTACAATGAGCAGTTCTTC.

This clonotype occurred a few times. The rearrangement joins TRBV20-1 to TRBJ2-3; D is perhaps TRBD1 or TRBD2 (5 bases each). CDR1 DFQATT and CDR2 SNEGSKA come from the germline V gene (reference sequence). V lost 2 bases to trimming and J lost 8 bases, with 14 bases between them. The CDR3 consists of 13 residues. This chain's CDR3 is CSARPRGGGTQYF. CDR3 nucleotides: TGCAGTGCTAGACCAAGGGGCGGAGGTACGCAGTATTTT.

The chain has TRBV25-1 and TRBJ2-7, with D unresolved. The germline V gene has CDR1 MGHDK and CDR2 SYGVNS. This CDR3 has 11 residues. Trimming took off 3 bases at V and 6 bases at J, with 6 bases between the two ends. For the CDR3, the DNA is TGTGCCAGCAGTGACGGATTCGAGCAGTACTTC. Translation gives CASSDGFEQYF.

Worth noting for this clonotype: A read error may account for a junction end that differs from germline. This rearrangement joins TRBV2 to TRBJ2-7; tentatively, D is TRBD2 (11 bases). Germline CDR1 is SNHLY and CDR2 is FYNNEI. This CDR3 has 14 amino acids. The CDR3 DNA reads TGTGCCAGCAGAACGACAGGGGGCACCTCTAGCGGGAGGTTC. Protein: CASRTTGGTSSGRF.

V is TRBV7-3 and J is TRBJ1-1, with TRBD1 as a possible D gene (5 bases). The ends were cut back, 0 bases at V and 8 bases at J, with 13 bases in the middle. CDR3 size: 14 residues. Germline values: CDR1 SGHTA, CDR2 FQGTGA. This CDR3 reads CASSLTQDRQEAFF. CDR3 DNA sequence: TGTGCCAGCAGCTTAACACAGGACCGACAGGAAGCTTTCTTT.

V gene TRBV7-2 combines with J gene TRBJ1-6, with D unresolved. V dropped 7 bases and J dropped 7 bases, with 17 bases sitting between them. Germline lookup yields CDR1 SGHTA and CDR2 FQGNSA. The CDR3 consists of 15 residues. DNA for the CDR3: TGTGCCAGCACCCAAGCCCCCAGAGCGAATTCACCCCTCCACTTT. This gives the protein CASTQAPRANSPLHF.

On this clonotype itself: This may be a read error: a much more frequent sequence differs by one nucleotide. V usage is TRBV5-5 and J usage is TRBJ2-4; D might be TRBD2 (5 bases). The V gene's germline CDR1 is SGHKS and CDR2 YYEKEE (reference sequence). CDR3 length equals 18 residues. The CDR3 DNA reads TGTGCCAGCAGCTTGGGACTGGCACAAAGGGAGTTCAAAAACATTCGGTACTTC. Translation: CASSLGLAQREFKNIRYF.

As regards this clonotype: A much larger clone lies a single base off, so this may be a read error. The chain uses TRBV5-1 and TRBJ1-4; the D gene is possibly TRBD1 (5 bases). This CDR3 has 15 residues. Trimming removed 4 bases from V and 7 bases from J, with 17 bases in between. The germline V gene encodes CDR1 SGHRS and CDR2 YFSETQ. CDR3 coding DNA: TGCGCCAGCAGCCTCCCGGACGGGGGGGTTGAAAAACTGTTTTTT. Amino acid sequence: CASSLPDGGVEKLFF.

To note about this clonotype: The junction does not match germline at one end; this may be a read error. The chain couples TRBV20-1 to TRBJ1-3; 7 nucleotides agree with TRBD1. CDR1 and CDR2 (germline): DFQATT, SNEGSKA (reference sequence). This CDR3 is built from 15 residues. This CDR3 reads CSARDFRGGGSTIYF. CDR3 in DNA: TGCAGTGCTAGAGATTTCAGGGGGGGAGGAAGCACCATATATTTT.

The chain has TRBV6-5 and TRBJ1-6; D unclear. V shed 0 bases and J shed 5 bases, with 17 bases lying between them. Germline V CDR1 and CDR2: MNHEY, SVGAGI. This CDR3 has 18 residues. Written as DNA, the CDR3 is TGTGCCAGCAGTTACTCTCCGGACCAACAAAATAATAATTCACCCCTCCACTTT. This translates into CASSYSPDQQNNNSPLHF.

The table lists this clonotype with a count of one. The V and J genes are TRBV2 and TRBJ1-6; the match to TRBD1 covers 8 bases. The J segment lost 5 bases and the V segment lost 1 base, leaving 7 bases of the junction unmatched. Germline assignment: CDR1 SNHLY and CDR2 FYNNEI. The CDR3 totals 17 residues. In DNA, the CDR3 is TGTGCCAGCAGTGAAGGATGGACAGGGAGTAATAATTCACCCCTCCACTTT. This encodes CASSEGWTGSNNSPLHF.